The 26 T cell receptor beta chains presented below share a single source sample, sequenced in a study of T cell repertoires in cytomegalovirus infection. TCRdb passed the reads through MiXCR, listing each CDR3 protein once. The table records roughly 760,000 distinct CDR3 sequences, 35% to 45% of them present only once. The sequencing input was PBMCs. All receptors come from a human donor in good health (CMV status not recorded). Some clones in this sample may be carry-over from other donors' samples.

This clonotype was seen a few times. V and J are TRBV12-3 or TRBV12-4 and TRBJ2-3; no clear D. V lost 0 bases to trimming and J lost 5 bases, with 9 bases between them. The CDR3 runs 14 residues. In DNA form, the CDR3 reads TGTGCCAGCAGTTTAGCGCCTGCAAAAGATACGCAGTATTTT. Its translation is CASSLAPAKDTQYF.

This clonotype was counted a few times. The chain is built from TRBV6-6 and TRBJ1-1; 8 bases are shared with TRBD1. CDR1 and CDR2 from the germline V gene are MNHNY and SVGAGI (reference sequence). The J segment lost 6 bases and the V segment lost 0 bases, leaving 6 bases of the junction unmatched. The CDR3 length is 15 residues. The CDR3 is CASSYSGRGQSEAFF. DNA of the CDR3: TGTGCCAGCAGTTACTCGGGCAGGGGGCAATCTGAAGCTTTCTTT.

This clonotype was observed a handful of times. The chain has TRBV4-1 and TRBJ1-2; no clear D. The V and J ends lost 1 base and 4 bases respectively, with 10 bases between them. Germline assignment: CDR1 MGHRA and CDR2 YSYEKL. The CDR3 contains 14 residues. CDR3 DNA: TGCGCCAGCAGCCAAGCGTTAACTAGCTATGGCTACACCTTC. Amino acids: CASSQALTSYGYTF.

This clonotype has only a few counts. The chain recombines TRBV28 with TRBJ2-7, with D tentatively TRBD1 or TRBD2 (7 bases each). The CDR3 totals 15 residues. V shed 6 bases and J shed 3 bases, with 18 bases lying between them. From germline, CDR1 is MDHEN and CDR2 SYDVKM. The CDR3 sequence is CASRTDREGYYEQYF. DNA of the CDR3: TGTGCCAGCAGGACAGACAGGGAGGGGTACTACGAGCAGTACTTC.

The V and J genes are TRBV2 and TRBJ2-5, with D hard to call. This CDR3 contains 12 residues. Germline-derived CDR1 and CDR2 are SNHLY and FYNNEI. Trimming removed 9 bases at V and 2 bases at J, with 10 bases between. The CDR3 DNA sequence: TGTGCCAGTTTGACTCTTCAAGAGACCCAGTACTTC. Translation: CASLTLQETQYF.

The rearrangement links TRBV18 to TRBJ2-2; D possibly corresponds to TRBD2 (6 bases). The length of the CDR3 is 15 residues. Germline V gene lookup returns CDR1 KGHSH and CDR2 LQKENI. V was trimmed by 6 bases and J by 4 bases, leaving 15 bases between them. DNA of the CDR3: TGTGCCAGCTCCCTGAGGGCGGAGGGCACCGGGGAGCTGTTTTTT. Residues: CASSLRAEGTGELFF.

The chain couples TRBV28 to TRBJ1-1, with D maybe TRBD1 (5 bases). Germline loops: CDR1 MDHEN, CDR2 SYDVKM. Deletions cut 7 bases from V and 13 bases from J, with 28 bases between. This CDR3 has 15 residues. In nucleotides, the CDR3 is TGTGCCAGCACATTGCGGGCCTCTCGTCGGGACCGGGGTTTCTTT. Its translation: CASTLRASRRDRGFF.

The chain couples TRBV19 to TRBJ2-7; no definite D call. The CDR3 extends over 13 amino acids. Germline CDR1 reads LNHDA; CDR2 reads SQIVND (reference sequence). The V and J ends lost 5 bases and 3 bases respectively, with 11 bases between them. CDR3 bases: TGTGCCAGTAGTCCCGGTGAGAGCTACGAGCAGTACTTC. It specifies CASSPGESYEQYF.

The chain combines TRBV20-1 with TRBJ1-6, with 9 bases lining up with TRBD1. The CDR3 is 15 residues long. After removal of 3 bases from V and 8 bases from J, the junction contained 8 bases not matched to a gene. The V gene's germline CDR1 is DFQATT and CDR2 SNEGSKA (reference sequence). Written as DNA, the CDR3 is TGCAGTGCTAGGGGGACAGGGCTGATTTATTCACCCCTCCACTTT. It specifies CSARGTGLIYSPLHF.

V is TRBV18 and J is TRBJ2-2; tentatively, D is TRBD1 (5 bases). This CDR3 region has 15 residues. CDR1 is KGHSH, CDR2 LQKENI, per germline. The V end was cut by 0 bases, the J end by 3 bases, with 8 bases between. CDR3 in amino acids: CASSPPSRDTGELFF. In nucleotides, the CDR3 is TGTGCCAGCTCACCACCGTCCAGGGACACCGGGGAGCTGTTTTTT.

This clonotype occurred a few times. This chain uses TRBV12-3 or TRBV12-4 with TRBJ1-6, with D perhaps TRBD1 (5 bases). CDR3 length: 12 amino acids. V was shortened by 4 bases and J by 12 bases, with 10 bases between the two germline ends. Written as DNA, the CDR3 is TGTGCCAGCAGTTCCCCAGGGTTACCCCTCCACTTT. Residues: CASSSPGLPLHF.

This clonotype has only a few counts. The chain has TRBV28 and TRBJ1-6; 10 bases are shared with TRBD1. The CDR3 is 15 amino acids. The V gene's germline CDR1 is MDHEN and CDR2 SYDVKM. Trimming removed 4 bases from V and 10 bases from J; junction bases left unmatched: 7. The CDR3 loop reads CASSYWTGGYSPLHF. CDR3 sequence (DNA): TGTGCCAGCAGTTACTGGACAGGGGGTTACTCACCCCTCCACTTT.

In its sample, this clonotype was seen a few times. V usage is TRBV6-6 and J usage is TRBJ1-1; D gene uncertain. The germline V gene encodes CDR1 MNHNY and CDR2 SVGAGI (reference sequence). Trimming pared 4 bases from V and 6 bases from J, leaving 6 bases between. This CDR3 has 11 amino acids. The CDR3 nucleotides are TGTGCCAGCAGTTCTCCAGCTGAAGCTTTCTTT. Protein sequence: CASSSPAEAFF.

V usage is TRBV19 and J usage is TRBJ1-5, with 9 bases that match TRBD1. In germline, CDR1 is LNHDA, CDR2 SQIVND (reference sequence). J lost 3 bases, V lost 5 bases, and 5 bases had no gene match. The CDR3 consists of 15 residues. The chain's CDR3 is CASSGWTGDNQPQHF. CDR3 in DNA: TGTGCCAGTAGTGGATGGACAGGGGACAATCAGCCCCAGCATTTT.

This clonotype was seen more than once but under ten times. This chain connects TRBV29-1 to TRBJ2-1; 10 positions agree with TRBD2. The length of the CDR3 is 14 residues. CDR1 is SQVTM, CDR2 ANQGSEA, per germline. J was trimmed by 9 bases and V by 2 bases; bases with no gene match: 7. In DNA form, the CDR3 reads TGCAGCGTTGAACGTCTAGCGGGAGTGGGTGAGCAGTTCTTC. Translating it yields CSVERLAGVGEQFF.

The gene calls are TRBV25-1 and TRBJ2-7; perhaps TRBD1 as D (5 bases). This CDR3 comprises 12 residues. With 6 bases removed from V and 4 bases from J, the gap between germline ends came to 10 bases. Germline V gene lookup returns CDR1 MGHDK and CDR2 SYGVNS. The DNA of the CDR3 is TGTGCCAGCAGCGATGACAGATACGAGCAGTACTTC. Amino acids: CASSDDRYEQYF.

The gene calls are TRBV12-3 or TRBV12-4 and TRBJ1-4; D uncertain. The CDR3 loop spans 14 amino acids. V dropped 3 bases and J dropped 4 bases, with 9 bases sitting between them. The CDR3 loop reads CASSFGSFNEKLFF. DNA for the CDR3: TGTGCCAGCAGTTTCGGCAGCTTTAATGAAAAACTGTTTTTT.

J is TRBJ2-1 and V is TRBV6-1; possibly TRBD2 for D (6 bases). CDR3 length: 15 residues. The germline CDR1 and CDR2 sequences are MNHNS and SASEGT. Trimming stripped 10 bases from V and 8 bases from J, with 24 bases between. CDR3 loop: CAIGAGTLAGDEQFF. The CDR3 bases are TGTGCCATCGGAGCCGGGACTCTCGCTGGGGATGAGCAGTTCTTC.

This chain joins TRBV6-1 and TRBJ2-3; 12 bases align to TRBD2. CDR1 and CDR2 from the germline V gene are MNHNS and SASEGT. CDR3 length: 16 amino acids. Unmatched junction bases numbered 10, after V lost 6 bases and J lost 6 bases. The CDR3 sequence is CASRAPSGGAIDTQYF. CDR3 in DNA: TGTGCCAGCAGGGCTCCTAGCGGGGGGGCCATTGATACGCAGTATTTT.

The count of this clonotype is one. This chain links TRBV7-9 with TRBJ2-7, with TRBD2 identical over 11 bases. V gave up 5 bases and J gave up 4 bases; unmatched junction bases: 7. The germline V gene has CDR1 SEHNR and CDR2 FQNEAQ (reference sequence). The CDR3 is 15 residues long. The CDR3 loop is CASSVTSGIRYEQYF. The CDR3 DNA is TGTGCCAGCAGCGTGACTAGCGGGATTAGGTACGAGCAGTACTTC.

Comments on this clonotype: The junction and the germline gene differ at one end; a read error may be behind it. The chain links TRBV7-2 to TRBJ2-7; D not certain. The germline V gene encodes CDR1 SGHTA and CDR2 FQGNSA. This CDR3 has 15 residues. CDR3 sequence reads: CASSYPLQRAYEQYF. The CDR3 DNA follows: TGTGCCAGCAGCTACCCCCTACAACGGGCCTACGAACAGTACTTC.

This clonotype was counted a few times. The chain is built from TRBV12-3 or TRBV12-4 and TRBJ1-1, with D maybe TRBD1 (6 bases). The CDR3 is 11 residues long. V was pared by 6 bases and J by 11 bases, with 13 bases between. This CDR3 reads CASSPPGGAFF. The CDR3 bases are TGTGCCAGCAGCCCCCCCGGGGGCGCTTTCTTT.

The chain employs TRBV28 and TRBJ1-5, with 9 bases matching TRBD1. CDR3 length: 16 residues. Trimming at V came to 6 bases and at J to 1 base, leaving 7 bases not matched to a gene. Germline loops: CDR1 MDHEN, CDR2 SYDVKM. The CDR3 DNA reads as TGTGCCAGCAGAATATCGGGACAGGGAAGCAATCAGCCCCAGCATTTT. Its protein product is CASRISGQGSNQPQHF.

This clonotype was observed a few times. This chain connects TRBV7-2 to TRBJ2-3; D possibly corresponds to TRBD2 (7 bases). The germline gives CDR1 SGHTA, CDR2 FQGNSA. With 2 bases removed from V and 6 bases from J, the gap between germline ends came to 12 bases. There are 14 residues in the CDR3. CDR3 region: CASSLRGGGDTQYF. CDR3 sequence (DNA): TGTGCCAGCAGCTTAAGAGGGGGGGGTGATACGCAGTATTTT.

This clonotype has just a few counts. The rearrangement uses TRBV3-1 and TRBJ2-7; maybe TRBD1 (6 bases). Germline V gives CDR1 LGHDT, CDR2 YNNKEL (reference sequence). With 1 base removed from V and 2 bases from J, the gap between germline ends came to 12 bases. The CDR3 runs 15 residues. The CDR3 DNA sequence: TGTGCCAGCAGCCAAGTTTCGGGACATCCCTACGAGCAGTACTTC. This codes for CASSQVSGHPYEQYF.

The chain carries TRBV12-3 or TRBV12-4 and TRBJ1-3; D unresolved. There are 14 residues in the CDR3. Deletions cut 2 bases from V and 4 bases from J, with 9 bases between. The CDR3 spells CASSLKALGNTIYF. In DNA form, the CDR3 reads TGTGCCAGCAGTTTAAAGGCCCTCGGAAACACCATATATTTT.